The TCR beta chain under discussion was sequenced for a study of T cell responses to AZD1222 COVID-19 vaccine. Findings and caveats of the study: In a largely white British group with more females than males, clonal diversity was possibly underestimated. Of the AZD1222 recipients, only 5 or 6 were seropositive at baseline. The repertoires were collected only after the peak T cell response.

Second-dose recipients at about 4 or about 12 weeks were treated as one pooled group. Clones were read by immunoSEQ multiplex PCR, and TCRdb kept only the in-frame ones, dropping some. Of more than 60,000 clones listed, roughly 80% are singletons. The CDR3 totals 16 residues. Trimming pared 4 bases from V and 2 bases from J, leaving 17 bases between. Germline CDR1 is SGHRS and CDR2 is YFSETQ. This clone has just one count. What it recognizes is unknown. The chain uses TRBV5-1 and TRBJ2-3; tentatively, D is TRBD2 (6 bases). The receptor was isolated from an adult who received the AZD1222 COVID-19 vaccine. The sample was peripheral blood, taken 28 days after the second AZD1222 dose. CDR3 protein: CASSIRLERYTDTQYF. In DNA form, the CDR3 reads TGCGCCAGCAGCATAAGACTAGAGAGATACACAGATACGCAGTATTTT.